The 9 T cell receptor beta chains given below trace back to one sample, sequenced in a study of T cell responses to AZD1222 COVID-19 vaccine. TCRdb's table, derived via immunoSEQ multiplex PCR, lists solely in-frame clones and lacks some. The profile shows about 130,000 clones, 70% to 90% of them singletons. The sample here was peripheral blood, taken on day 0 of AZD1222 vaccination. All receptors come from an adult in good health.

The chain recombines TRBV5-1 with TRBJ2-1, with D perhaps matching TRBD2 (5 bases). Trimming stripped 6 bases from V and 4 bases from J, with 20 bases between. This CDR3 is built from 16 residues. From germline, CDR1 is SGHRS and CDR2 YFSETQ. The CDR3 sequence: CASIEGAGVSYNEQFF. The CDR3 DNA reads TGCGCCAGCATTGAGGGAGCCGGGGTTTCGTACAATGAGCAGTTCTTC.

This chain joins TRBV5-5 and TRBJ1-2, with D possibly being TRBD1 (6 bases). Germline CDR1 reads SGHKS; CDR2 reads YYEKEE (reference sequence). The CDR3 runs to 15 residues. Deletions cut 5 bases from V and 4 bases from J, with 18 bases between. CDR3 loop: CASSLLGQPSYGYTF. CDR3 sequence (DNA): TGTGCCAGCAGTCTCCTAGGACAGCCGTCCTATGGCTACACCTTC.

A few counts support this clone. The chain recombines TRBV12-3 or TRBV12-4 with TRBJ1-6; a weak D match, TRBD1 (5 bases). The CDR3 has 13 residues. Trimming removed 7 bases from V and 7 bases from J, with 11 bases in between. CDR3 sequence reads: CASTPGENSPLHF. In DNA, the CDR3 is TGTGCCAGCACCCCGGGGGAAAATTCACCCCTCCACTTT.

This clone was recorded only once. V and J are TRBV10-3 and TRBJ1-1; possibly TRBD1 for D (5 bases). The CDR3 has 15 amino acids. The V end lost 0 bases, the J end lost 0 bases, and 8 bases lay between the germline ends. Germline V gives CDR1 ENHRY, CDR2 SYGVKD. The CDR3 reads CAISESGTVNTEAFF. The DNA for the CDR3 is TGTGCCATCAGTGAGTCGGGGACGGTGAACACTGAAGCTTTCTTT.

This clone was seen only once. The chain couples TRBV7-8 to TRBJ1-3; 7 bases agree with TRBD1. After removal of 1 base from V and 4 bases from J, the junction contained 7 bases not matched to a gene. The CDR3 spans 16 residues. CDR1 and CDR2 from the germline V gene are SGHVS and FQNEAQ. The CDR3 bases are TGTGCCAGCAGCTTAGGGGCCCAGGGGGAAGGAAACACCATATATTTT. Amino acid sequence: CASSLGAQGEGNTIYF.

The chain links TRBV9 to TRBJ1-5, with TRBD1 as a possible D gene (5 bases). V was trimmed by 0 bases and J by 9 bases, leaving 10 bases between them. Looked up from germline, CDR1 is SGDLS and CDR2 is YYNGEE. This CDR3 region has 13 residues. The DNA for the CDR3 is TGTGCCAGCAGCGTAGGACAGACCGGGCCCCAGCATTTT. It specifies CASSVGQTGPQHF.

The V call is TRBV5-6, the J call TRBJ2-5, with D uncertain. Germline-derived CDR1 and CDR2 are SGHDT and YYEEEE. The V gene lost 4 bases and the J gene lost 4 bases, with 11 bases spanning the gap. CDR3 length: 13 amino acids. As DNA, the CDR3 is TGTGCCAGCAGCCGAGGACGGTCAGAGACCCAGTACTTC. It codes for CASSRGRSETQYF.

This clone appeared a single time. This chain connects TRBV7-9 to TRBJ1-2; the D gene is possibly TRBD1 (6 bases). CDR3 length equals 15 residues. Germline assignment: CDR1 SEHNR and CDR2 FQNEAQ (reference sequence). With 1 base removed from V and 4 bases from J, the gap between germline ends came to 13 bases. The CDR3 loop reads CASSLGQGPVYGYTF. In DNA, the CDR3 is TGTGCCAGCAGCTTAGGCCAGGGGCCGGTCTATGGCTACACCTTC.

In the case of this clone: Other DNA variants within this sample encode the same CDR3. This CDR3 is CASSPPGGSYEQYF. CDR3 in DNA: TGTGCCAGCTCACCCCCAGGGGGCTCCTACGAGCAGTACTTC. The V call is TRBV18, the J call TRBJ2-7, with TRBD1 matching 7 bases. Unmatched junction bases numbered 2, after V lost 3 bases and J lost 0 bases. Germline V CDR1 and CDR2: KGHSH, LQKENI. This CDR3 is built from 14 residues.